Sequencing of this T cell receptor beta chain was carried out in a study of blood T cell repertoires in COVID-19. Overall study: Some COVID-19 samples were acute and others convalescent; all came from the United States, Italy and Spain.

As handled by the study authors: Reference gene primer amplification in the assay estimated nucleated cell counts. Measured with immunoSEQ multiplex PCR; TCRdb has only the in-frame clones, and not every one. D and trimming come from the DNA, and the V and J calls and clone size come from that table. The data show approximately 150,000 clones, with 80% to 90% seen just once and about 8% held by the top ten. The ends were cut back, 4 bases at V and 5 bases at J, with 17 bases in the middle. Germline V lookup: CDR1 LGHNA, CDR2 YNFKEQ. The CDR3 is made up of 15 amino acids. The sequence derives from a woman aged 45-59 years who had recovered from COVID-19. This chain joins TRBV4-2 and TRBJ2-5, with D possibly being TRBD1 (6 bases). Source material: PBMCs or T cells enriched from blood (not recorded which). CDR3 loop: CASSPWDTGRETQYF. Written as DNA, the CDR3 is TGTGCCAGCAGCCCTTGGGACACAGGAAGGGAGACCCAGTACTTC.